What follows are 30 T cell receptor beta chains derived from one specimen sequenced in a study of cytomegalovirus exposure and HLA in healthy donors. With 60 Vbeta and 13 Jbeta primers, the PCR was carried out. Produced via immunoSEQ multiplex PCR; TCRdb's table is partial and in-frame only. This repertoire shows around 250,000 clones, around 81% found once; its top ten account for around 8.3%. The specimen sequenced was PBMCs. Receptors were obtained from a woman aged 55-70 years in good health and CMV-seropositive.

This chain links TRBV7-8 with TRBJ2-5, with TRBD1 as a possible D gene (6 bases). The CDR3 loop spans 13 amino acids. Trimming cost V 1 base and J 5 bases, with 8 bases left between them. Germline values: CDR1 SGHVS, CDR2 FQNEAQ. The CDR3 DNA sequence: TGTGCCAGCAGCTTAGGAAGGGGGGAGACCCAGTACTTC. Its translation is CASSLGRGETQYF. Using reference TRBV7-8 and TRBJ2-5 for the parts outside the CDR3, the full variable domain is GAGVSQSPRYKVAKRGQDVALRCDPISGHVSLFWYQQALGQGPEFLTYFQNEAQLDKSGLPSDRFFAERPEGSVSTLKIQRTQQEDSAVYLCASSLGRGETQYFGPGTRLLVL.

The chain recombines TRBV6-1 with TRBJ2-5; the match to TRBD1 covers 11 bases. Gene TRBJ2-7 matches the end of the DNA better, so the J call may be wrong. Per germline, CDR1 MNHNS and CDR2 SASEGT. There are 16 residues in the CDR3. CDR3 nucleotide sequence: TGTGCCAGCAGTGAAGTTAGGACAGGGGGCATGTACGAGCAGTACTTC. Amino acids: CASSEVRTGGMYEQYF.

The chain couples TRBV7-9 to TRBJ1-1; D call uncertain. Germline V gene lookup returns CDR1 SEHNR and CDR2 FQNEAQ (reference sequence). The V end lost 1 base, the J end lost 0 bases, and 9 bases lay between the germline ends. The CDR3 is 15 amino acids. The CDR3 reads CASSLGFNMNTEAFF. The CDR3 DNA reads TGTGCCAGCAGCTTAGGGTTCAACATGAACACTGAAGCTTTCTTT. The full variable domain, in which reference TRBV7-9 and TRBJ1-1 provide the parts outside the CDR3, is DTGVSQNPRHKITKRGQNVTFRCDPISEHNRLYWYRQTLGQGPEFLTYFQNEAQLEKSRLLSDRFSAERPKGSFSTLEIQRTEQGDSAMYLCASSLGFNMNTEAFFGQGTRLTVV.

The rearrangement joins TRBV27 to TRBJ2-7, with D perhaps TRBD2 (6 bases). V was shortened by 0 bases and J by 7 bases, with 16 bases between the two germline ends. Looked up from germline, CDR1 is MNHEY and CDR2 is SMNVEV (reference sequence). The CDR3 spans 15 residues. CDR3: CASSLSMDYHLEQYF. CDR3 in DNA: TGTGCCAGCAGTTTATCGATGGACTACCACTTAGAGCAGTACTTC.

The chain uses TRBV10-1 and TRBJ2-5, with 8 bases identical to TRBD2. This CDR3 contains 13 residues. Germline V gives CDR1 WNHNN, CDR2 SYGVQD (reference sequence). After removal of 11 bases from V and 5 bases from J, the junction contained 10 bases not matched to a gene. The CDR3 nucleotides read TGCGCCGCCTGGGGGCGGGAGGTGGAGACCCAGTACTTC. Protein sequence: CAAWGREVETQYF.

There are a few counts of this clone. The genes are TRBV5-1 and TRBJ2-2, with D possibly being TRBD1 (6 bases). Trimming shortened V by 0 bases and J by 1 base, and 7 bases separated the two germline ends. Per the germline V gene, CDR1 is SGHRS and CDR2 is YFSETQ. The CDR3 extends over 15 amino acids. The CDR3 protein is CASSLGGGNTGELFF. CDR3 nucleotides: TGCGCCAGCAGCTTGGGAGGGGGGAACACCGGGGAGCTGTTTTTT.

The gene calls are TRBV19 and TRBJ1-1; perhaps TRBD1 as D (5 bases). Per germline, CDR1 LNHDA and CDR2 SQIVND (reference sequence). V dropped 4 bases and J dropped 4 bases, with 19 bases sitting between them. The CDR3 runs 16 residues. In nucleotides, the CDR3 is TGTGCCAGTAGTAACCTAAAAAAGACAGTGACCACTGAAGCTTTCTTT. Encoded protein: CASSNLKKTVTTEAFF.

The V gene is TRBV11-2, the J gene TRBJ2-5; 9 positions agree with TRBD1. The J call may not be correct, given that the DNA end is closer to TRBJ2-7. This CDR3 has 13 residues. The germline V gene has CDR1 SGHAT and CDR2 FQNNGV. CDR3 bases: TGTGCCAGTTTTGGGACAGGGAACTACGAGCAGTACTTC. Encoded protein: CASFGTGNYEQYF.

The rearrangement joins TRBV25-1 to TRBJ2-5; D is perhaps TRBD1 (6 bases). Germline V gene lookup returns CDR1 MGHDK and CDR2 SYGVNS. This CDR3 has 15 residues. V lost 5 bases, J lost 9 bases, and 22 bases lay in between. The CDR3 DNA reads TGTGCCAGCAGTACAGGGCCTGGGGGTGATGAGGCCCAGTACTTC. Translation: CASSTGPGGDEAQYF.

The rearrangement links TRBV5-5 to TRBJ2-6; TRBD1 might be the D (6 bases). Deletions cut 3 bases from V and 2 bases from J, with 9 bases between. CDR3 length: 15 residues. From germline, CDR1 is SGHKS and CDR2 YYEKEE (reference sequence). CDR3 coding DNA: TGTGCCAGCAGCTGGGACATGCCTGGGGCCAACGTCCTGACTTTC. Amino acid sequence: CASSWDMPGANVLTF. Full variable domain (rest looked up from reference TRBV5-5 and TRBJ2-6): DAGVTQSPTHLIKTRGQQVTLRCSPISGHKSVSWYQQVLGQGPQFIFQYYEKEERGRGNFPDRFSARQFPNYSSELNVNALLLGDSALYLCASSWDMPGANVLTFGAGSRLTVL.

The rearrangement joins TRBV7-2 to TRBJ2-7, with a tentative D call TRBD2 (6 bases). V was cut by 4 bases and J by 0 bases, with 19 bases left in between. Germline V gene sequence: CDR1 SGHTA, CDR2 FQGNSA. This CDR3 comprises 17 residues. The CDR3 coding sequence is TGTGCCAGCAGCTGGACCACCGGGGACTCCAGCTCCTACGAGCAGTACTTC. This sequence encodes CASSWTTGDSSSYEQYF.

The chain employs TRBV2 and TRBJ2-3; D is perhaps TRBD2 (6 bases). Germline assignment: CDR1 SNHLY and CDR2 FYNNEI. V shed 3 bases and J shed 8 bases, with 6 bases lying between them. CDR3 length equals 11 residues. The CDR3 DNA reads as TGTGCCAGCAGTGAGCGGGGTACGCAGTATTTT. As protein: CASSERGTQYF.

V usage is TRBV5-1 and J usage is TRBJ2-5; D possibly corresponds to TRBD2 (6 bases). This CDR3 has 14 amino acids. Per germline, CDR1 SGHRS and CDR2 YFSETQ. Trimming stripped 4 bases from V and 4 bases from J, with 14 bases between. The CDR3 region has the DNA TGCGCCAGCAGCCCCGGGGGAGGCACAGAGACCCAGTACTTC. This gives the protein CASSPGGGTETQYF.

The rearrangement joins TRBV7-3 to TRBJ2-7, with TRBD1 matching over 8 bases. This CDR3 has 14 amino acids. Germline V gives CDR1 SGHTA, CDR2 FQGTGA. The ends lost 5 bases at V and 5 bases at J; junction bases unmatched: 8. CDR3 sequence (DNA): TGTGCCAGCAGCCCCGGGACAGGCCGGGACGAGCAGTACTTC. This translates into CASSPGTGRDEQYF.

This clone is a singleton in its sample. The V call is TRBV11-2, the J call TRBJ2-1, with TRBD1 matching 8 bases. The CDR3 runs to 14 residues. The germline V gene has CDR1 SGHAT and CDR2 FQNNGV. Losses at the gene ends were 3 bases for V and 4 bases for J; bases not matched to a gene: 2. The CDR3 reads CASSLGQAYNEQFF. The DNA for the CDR3 is TGTGCCAGCAGCTTGGGACAGGCATACAATGAGCAGTTCTTC.

The chain's CDR3 is CASSIGQVNTGELFF. The CDR3 bases are TGTGCCAGTAGTATAGGTCAGGTGAACACCGGGGAGCTGTTTTTT. This chain connects TRBV19 to TRBJ2-2; D is undetermined. The CDR3 covers 15 residues. V lost 1 base and J lost 1, with 7 bases in between. CDR1 is LNHDA, CDR2 SQIVND, per germline (reference sequence).

This clone turned up a few times. The chain employs TRBV5-1 and TRBJ1-1; TRBD1 is a possible D gene (5 bases). This CDR3 region has 14 residues. V lost 5 bases and J 1 base, leaving 12 bases between the germline ends. Germline V CDR1 and CDR2: SGHRS, YFSETQ. CDR3 sequence: CASRSATGNTEAFF. CDR3 nucleotide sequence: TGCGCCAGCAGAAGCGCAACAGGGAACACTGAAGCTTTCTTT. Full variable domain (outside the CDR3, taken from reference TRBV5-1 and TRBJ1-1): KAGVTQTPRYLIKTRGQQVTLSCSPISGHRSVSWYQQTPGQGLQFLFEYFSETQRNKGNFPGRFSGRQFSNSRSEMNVSTLELGDSALYLCASRSATGNTEAFFGQGTRLTVV.

The chain uses TRBV5-1 and TRBJ1-1; TRBD1 matches at 9 bases. With 6 bases clipped from V and 5 bases from J, the junction kept 11 bases outside the gene matches. The CDR3 consists of 15 residues. Germline CDR1 SGHRS, CDR2 YFSETQ. The CDR3 nucleotides read TGCGCCAGCACCATGGACAGGGGCGTGAGGACTGAAGCTTTCTTT. Protein: CASTMDRGVRTEAFF. The full variable domain, completed using reference TRBV5-1 and TRBJ1-1, is KAGVTQTPRYLIKTRGQQVTLSCSPISGHRSVSWYQQTPGQGLQFLFEYFSETQRNKGNFPGRFSGRQFSNSRSEMNVSTLELGDSALYLCASTMDRGVRTEAFFGQGTRLTVV.

The chain carries TRBV13 and TRBJ2-7; D uncertain. Germline V gene lookup returns CDR1 PRHDT and CDR2 FYEKMQ (reference sequence). Trimming removed 1 base from V and 2 bases from J, with 12 bases in between. CDR3 length: 15 amino acids. In nucleotides, the CDR3 is TGTGCCAGCAGCTTAGCCGAGGTACCTCCCTACGAGCAGTACTTC. Residues: CASSLAEVPPYEQYF.

This clone was seen more than once but under ten times. The chain is built from TRBV6-1 and TRBJ2-6; 7 bases agree with TRBD1. The length of the CDR3 is 20 residues. Trimming took 4 bases from V and 0 from J; bases not matched to a gene: 15. Germline CDR1 is MNHNS and CDR2 is SASEGT. The CDR3 DNA is TGTGCCAGCAGTGGGATTCGGGACAGTCCCTTCCTCTCTGGGGCCAACGTCCTGACTTTC. This translates into CASSGIRDSPFLSGANVLTF.

The chain is built from TRBV6-6 and TRBJ2-1; possible D gene TRBD1, 5 bases. The length of the CDR3 is 16 residues. V dropped 1 base and J dropped 2 bases, with 12 bases sitting between them. Germline CDR1 reads MNHNY; CDR2 reads SVGAGI (reference sequence). CDR3 in DNA: TGTGCCAGCAGTTACTTGGGGCTTCAAACCTACAATGAGCAGTTCTTC. This encodes CASSYLGLQTYNEQFF.

The chain has TRBV12-5 and TRBJ1-1; D gene ambiguous. The germline V and J ends were trimmed by 0 bases and 11 bases, with 16 bases remaining between them. CDR3 length equals 14 residues. Germline CDR1 is LGHNT and CDR2 is FRNRAP. The CDR3 here is CASGLVPPLIEAFF. The CDR3 DNA is TGTGCTAGTGGTTTGGTACCCCCGCTTATAGAGGCTTTCTTT. The full variable domain, in which reference TRBV12-5 and TRBJ1-1 provide the parts outside the CDR3, is DARVTQTPRHKVTEMGQEVTMRCQPILGHNTVFWYRQTMMQGLELLAYFRNRAPLDDSGMPKDRFSAEMPDATLATLKIQPSEPRDSAVYFCASGLVPPLIEAFFGQGTRLTVV.

The rearrangement joins TRBV19 to TRBJ2-3; D gene uncertain. The germline V gene has CDR1 LNHDA and CDR2 SQIVND (reference sequence). The CDR3 extends over 13 amino acids. The V and J ends lost 4 bases and 2 bases respectively, with 7 bases between them. The CDR3 sequence: CASSKQSTDTQYF. CDR3 sequence (DNA): TGTGCCAGTAGTAAACAGTCCACAGATACGCAGTATTTT.

Of note for this clone: Other DNA sequences in the same sample also yield this CDR3. The rearrangement joins TRBV4-2 to TRBJ1-5; possibly TRBD1 for D (5 bases). V lost 0 bases to trimming and J lost 4 bases, with 10 bases between them. The CDR3 loop spans 15 amino acids. Germline V lookup: CDR1 LGHNA, CDR2 YNFKEQ. CDR3 DNA sequence: TGTGCCAGCAGCCAAGAGGGCGGGGGGAATCAGCCCCAGCATTTT. It translates to CASSQEGGGNQPQHF.

The V gene is TRBV19, the J gene TRBJ2-1; the match to TRBD2 covers 16 bases. Germline values: CDR1 LNHDA, CDR2 SQIVND (reference sequence). Unmatched junction bases numbered 11, after V lost 6 bases and J lost 6 bases. CDR3 length: 18 amino acids. The DNA for the CDR3 is TGTGCCAGTAGATTCTCGGGACTAGCGGGAGGGATGGGCAATGAGCAGTTCTTC. Protein sequence: CASRFSGLAGGMGNEQFF.

V gene TRBV27 combines with J gene TRBJ2-7; TRBD2 is a possible D gene (6 bases). Germline CDR1 and CDR2: MNHEY and SMNVEV (reference sequence). Trimming removed 2 bases from V and 2 bases from J, with 10 bases in between. CDR3 length: 14 residues. The CDR3 region is CASSLEGRPYEQYF. Here the CDR3 DNA reads TGTGCCAGCAGTTTAGAGGGGAGGCCCTACGAGCAGTACTTC.

V usage is TRBV19 and J usage is TRBJ1-2; maybe TRBD1 (5 bases). V gave up 2 bases and J gave up 4 bases, with 8 bases separating them. Germline lookup yields CDR1 LNHDA and CDR2 SQIVND (reference sequence). The CDR3 is 13 residues long. The CDR3 nucleotides read TGTGCCAGTAGTATAAGGGACTTCTATGGCTACACCTTC. Translated, it gives CASSIRDFYGYTF.

This clone was seen a handful of times. V and J are TRBV5-5 and TRBJ2-1; the match to TRBD2 covers 11 bases. Germline CDR1 is SGHKS and CDR2 is YYEKEE (reference sequence). The J segment lost 5 bases and the V segment lost 4 bases, leaving 5 bases of the junction unmatched. The CDR3 is 15 amino acids. The CDR3 spells CASSQLAGADNEQFF. The CDR3 DNA sequence: TGTGCCAGCAGCCAACTAGCGGGAGCCGACAATGAGCAGTTCTTC. The variable domain in full, with the rest retrieved from reference TRBV5-5 and TRBJ2-1, is DAGVTQSPTHLIKTRGQQVTLRCSPISGHKSVSWYQQVLGQGPQFIFQYYEKEERGRGNFPDRFSARQFPNYSSELNVNALLLGDSALYLCASSQLAGADNEQFFGPGTRLTVL.

On this clone itself: One end of the junction is discordant with germline, which a read error may explain. Other DNA sequences in the sample encode the same CDR3. The CDR3 nucleotides read TGCGCCAGCAGTCTGGACAGGGGGCGTGCTCAGCCCCAGCATTTT. This sequence encodes CASSLDRGRAQPQHF. The chain couples TRBV2 to TRBJ1-5, with TRBD1 matching 11 bases. This CDR3 is built from 15 residues. Germline V gene lookup returns CDR1 SNHLY and CDR2 FYNNEI.

V is TRBV4-1 and J is TRBJ1-2; 8 bases map to TRBD1. Germline CDR1 and CDR2: MGHRA and YSYEKL. The CDR3 has 16 residues. V shed 0 bases and J 5 bases; nucleotides not matched to a gene: 8. The CDR3 DNA is TGCGCCAGCAGCCAAGATTGGGGACAGGAGTTTTATGGCTACACCTTC. Its protein product is CASSQDWGQEFYGYTF.